The 5 T cell receptor beta chains in this list originate from one sample, sequenced in a study of memory CD4+ T cells and cytomegalovirus serostatus. The sort gate was single viable CD3+CD4+CD8-CD45RO+ cells for memory CD4+ T cells. Here immunoSEQ multiplex PCR was the method, and the copy in TCRdb shows in-frame clones only, minus some. The sample has fewer than 35,000 clones; about three quarters are singletons. Sequenced sample: memory CD4+ T cells from blood. Every receptor here comes from an adult in good health and CMV-seronegative.

This clone was counted a single time. This chain connects TRBV6-6 to TRBJ2-1; D perhaps matches TRBD1 (6 bases). This CDR3 has 15 amino acids. Germline lookup yields CDR1 MNHNY and CDR2 SVGAGI (reference sequence). The V end lost 5 bases, the J end lost 4 bases, and 15 bases lay between the germline ends. The CDR3 here is CASSPQGAPYNEQFF. CDR3 nucleotides: TGTGCCAGCAGTCCACAGGGAGCACCGTACAATGAGCAGTTCTTC.

The sample holds one count of this clone. The rearrangement joins TRBV2 to TRBJ1-3; D is uncertain. The CDR3 is made up of 14 amino acids. The germline V and J ends were trimmed by 5 bases and 2 bases, with 10 bases remaining between them. CDR1 is SNHLY, CDR2 FYNNEI, per germline. DNA for the CDR3: TGTGCCAGCAGTACTGTGACGGCTGGAAACACCATATATTTT. Protein sequence: CASSTVTAGNTIYF.

This clone was observed a single time. The chain couples TRBV7-2 to TRBJ2-2; possible D gene TRBD2, 6 bases. Germline loops: CDR1 SGHTA, CDR2 FQGNSA. V gave up 5 bases and J gave up 8 bases, with 18 bases separating them. The CDR3 extends over 15 amino acids. The CDR3 sequence is CASSRLFSGGGELFF. The CDR3 bases are TGTGCCAGCAGCCGTCTTTTTAGCGGCGGTGGGGAGCTGTTTTTT.

The chain employs TRBV10-1 and TRBJ2-1, with D maybe TRBD2 (6 bases). Trimming stripped 2 bases from V and 4 bases from J, with 12 bases between. Germline assignment: CDR1 WNHNN and CDR2 SYGVQD (reference sequence). The CDR3 runs to 15 residues. CDR3 protein: CASSEQAGDYNEQFF. DNA of the CDR3: TGCGCCAGCAGTGAGCAAGCGGGTGATTACAATGAGCAGTTCTTC.

The V gene is TRBV11-3, the J gene TRBJ2-1; 7 bases are a match to TRBD2. This CDR3 contains 14 residues. J lost 7 bases, V lost 0 bases, and 3 bases had no gene match. Per the germline V gene, CDR1 is SGHNT and CDR2 is YENEEA. Written as DNA, the CDR3 is TGTGCCAGCAGCTTAGAGGGGGGAGGGAATGAGCAGTTCTTC. Translated: CASSLEGGGNEQFF.